This TCR beta chain was recovered during a study of blood T cell repertoires in COVID-19. Looking at the study overall: Samples taken during acute and convalescent COVID-19 were collected in the United States, Italy and Spain. Sources were T cells, B-cell-depleted T cells, or PBMCs; the material itself was cDNA or gDNA.

In the authors' workflow: Estimates of nucleated cell counts were drawn from the amplification of reference gene primers. Profiling relied on immunoSEQ multiplex PCR, and the TCRdb table lists in-frame clones only, not all of them. The V and J calls and clone size were taken over from that table, and D and trimming were inferred from the DNA. The sample includes 150,000 or so clones, about nine tenths seen only once; the top ten take roughly 4%. Participant age was about 18 to 100 years, and participants resided in about 25 US areas. CDR3 length: 17 residues. Sequenced: PBMCs or T cells enriched from blood (not recorded which). V is TRBV21-1 and J is TRBJ1-5; whether TRBD1, the table's D call, matches the DNA was not checked. TRBV21-1 is given as a pseudogene. This clonotype was obtained from a woman in her 40s who had been exposed to COVID-19. The CDR3 loop reads CASQFGTGVRSNQPQHF. CDR3 sequence (DNA): TGTGCCAGCCAGTTCGGGACAGGAGTTAGGAGCAATCAGCCCCAGCATTTT.